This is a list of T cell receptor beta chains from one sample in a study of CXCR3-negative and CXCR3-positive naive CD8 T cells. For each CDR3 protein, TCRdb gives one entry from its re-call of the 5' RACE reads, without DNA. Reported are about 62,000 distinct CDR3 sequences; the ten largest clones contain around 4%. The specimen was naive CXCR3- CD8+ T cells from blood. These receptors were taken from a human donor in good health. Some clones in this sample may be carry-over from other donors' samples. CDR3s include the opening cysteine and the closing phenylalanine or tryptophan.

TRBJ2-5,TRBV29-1,CSVFPEVRETQYF
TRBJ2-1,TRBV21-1,CASSKLAGEYNEQFF
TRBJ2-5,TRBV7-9,CASSLAASGGQETQYF
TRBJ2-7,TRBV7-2,CASSSSSGAYEQYF
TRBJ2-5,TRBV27,CAGSTRGGQETQYF
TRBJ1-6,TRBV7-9,CASSLDTFSPLHF
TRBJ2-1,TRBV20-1,CSAARGNEQFF
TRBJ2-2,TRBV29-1,CSVESGDRNTGELFF
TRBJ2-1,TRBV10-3,CAISESWVSGQPNNEQFF
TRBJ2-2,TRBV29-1,CSVGGGTGVNTGELFF
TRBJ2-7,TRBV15,CATSAFDDNSYEQYF
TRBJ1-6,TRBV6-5,CASSYNAPEYNSPLHF
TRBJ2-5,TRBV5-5,CASSLFSQDEETQYF
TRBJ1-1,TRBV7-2,CASSLGTYWVPTEAFF
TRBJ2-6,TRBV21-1,CASSRGGTGGYNSGANVLTF
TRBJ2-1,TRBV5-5,CASRLVAGASYNEQLF
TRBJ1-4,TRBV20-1,CSARQLTNEKLFF
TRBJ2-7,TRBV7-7,CASSLVLGANEQYF
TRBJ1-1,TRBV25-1,CASAWSTNTEAFF
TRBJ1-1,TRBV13,CASSLGDNTEAFF
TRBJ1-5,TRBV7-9,CASSFGPRDSGNQPQHF
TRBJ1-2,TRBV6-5,CASAVGPTIIGYTF
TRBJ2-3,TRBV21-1,CAITQGQGKFLTDTQYF
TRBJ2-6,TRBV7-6,CASSPEAGGRVRANVLTF
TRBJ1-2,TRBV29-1,CSVAGTTTRGYTF
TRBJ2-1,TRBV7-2,CASSWGGGTNEQFF
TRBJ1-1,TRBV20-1,CSASTGNTEAFF
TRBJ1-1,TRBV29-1,CSVASNTEAFF
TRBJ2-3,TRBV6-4,CASSVGTGGSEDTQYF
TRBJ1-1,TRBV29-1,CSAWSGDSTEAFF
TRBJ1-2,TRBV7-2,CASSTGAPANYGYTF
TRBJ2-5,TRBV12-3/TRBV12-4,CASSVWKETQYF
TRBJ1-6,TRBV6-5,CASSLDVGNSPLHF
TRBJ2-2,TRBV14,CASSPPSGELFF
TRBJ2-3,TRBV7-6,CASSLVAGTHVDTQYF
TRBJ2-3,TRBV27,CASSFRAWGTGETDTQYF
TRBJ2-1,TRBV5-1,CASSPGAYNEQFF
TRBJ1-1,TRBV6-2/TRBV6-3,CASSYSISTTGDNTEAFF
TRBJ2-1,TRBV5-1,CASSLTGGNEQFF
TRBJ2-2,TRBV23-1,CARWDRDSGELFF
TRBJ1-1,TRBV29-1,CSVEGLVPGQGVTEAFF
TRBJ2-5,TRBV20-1,CSARAGDSQETQYF
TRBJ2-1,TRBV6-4,CASSDSVYNEQFF
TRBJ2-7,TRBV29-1,CSVIGIRTGCSYEQYF